Listed here are 16 T cell receptor beta chains from one sample, sequenced in a study of cytomegalovirus exposure and HLA in healthy donors (dated by TCRdb to 2016 to 2017). The library was prepared using the immunoSEQ multiplex PCR assay. The multiplex PCR relied on a mix of 60 forward primers for TCR Vbeta segments and 13 reverse primers for TCR Jbeta segments. Here the immuneACCESS table is served through TCRdb, limited to in-frame sequences with V and J called. Missing clones are a known gap in these copies; in checked studies unresolved V genes cover under half, and the rest lacks a known reason. Recorded for this sample are 120,000 or so clones; roughly 80% of them occurred a single time. In total, the top ten clones hold approximately 31% of the sample. The specimen was PBMCs. These receptors were collected from a man aged 55 to 70 in good health and CMV-seropositive.

This clone was recorded only once. The chain has TRBV9 and TRBJ2-7; 7 bases agree with TRBD1. Trimming took 4 bases from V and 0 from J; bases not matched to a gene: 4. The CDR3 is 14 residues long. The germline V gene encodes CDR1 SGDLS and CDR2 YYNGEE. The CDR3 reads CASSTWDSSYEQYF. The CDR3 nucleotides are TGTGCCAGCAGCACCTGGGACAGCTCCTACGAGCAGTACTTC.

This clone was seen a few times. The gene calls are TRBV19 and TRBJ1-4, with D maybe TRBD1 (6 bases). CDR3 length: 21 amino acids. CDR1 LNHDA and CDR2 SQIVND come from the germline V gene (reference sequence). The V gene lost 3 bases and the J gene lost 13 bases, with 39 bases spanning the gap. The CDR3 DNA reads TGTGCCAGTAGTATCACCCTTCTCCGACAGGTTGTAGGCCCGGGAAGGTCGCGACTGTTTTTT. This translates into CASSITLLRQVVGPGRSRLFF.

V and J are TRBV15 and TRBJ2-5; D is perhaps TRBD1 (6 bases). Trimming pared 1 base from V and 2 bases from J, leaving 8 bases between. The germline V gene has CDR1 LNHNV and CDR2 YYDKDF (reference sequence). This CDR3 spans 14 amino acids. The CDR3 here is CATSRGTEQETQYF. CDR3 nucleotide sequence: TGTGCCACCAGCAGAGGGACAGAGCAAGAGACCCAGTACTTC.

A single count supports this clone. CDR3 coding DNA: TGCGCCAGCAGCTTGGCGCTAGCGGGAGGGCTTGGAGAGACCCAGTACTTC. Its protein is CASSLALAGGLGETQYF. The genes are TRBV5-1 and TRBJ2-5; 12 bases agree with TRBD2. CDR3 size: 17 residues. V shed 0 bases, J shed 4 bases, and the junction held 7 bases outside the gene matches. Per the germline V gene, CDR1 is SGHRS and CDR2 is YFSETQ.

The V call is TRBV2, the J call TRBJ1-5, with 10 bases that match TRBD1. The CDR3 is 15 amino acids. Germline CDR1 reads SNHLY; CDR2 reads FYNNEI. With 5 bases clipped from V and 1 base from J, the junction kept 2 bases outside the gene matches. The CDR3 DNA sequence: TGTGCCAGCAGTTTGGACAGGGGGAGCAATCAGCCCCAGCATTTT. Residues: CASSLDRGSNQPQHF.

The chain uses TRBV7-2 and TRBJ1-2, with 8 bases fitting TRBD1. Germline CDR1 and CDR2: SGHTA and FQGNSA. V lost 0 bases and J lost 8; bases outside the gene matches: 8. The CDR3 is 15 residues long. The CDR3 DNA is TGTGCCAGCAGCTTAGCCCCCGGACAGGGAGGAGGCTACACCTTC. This encodes CASSLAPGQGGGYTF.

The chain combines TRBV11-2 with TRBJ2-7; TRBD2 is a possible D gene (5 bases). The CDR3 is 15 amino acids. From germline, CDR1 is SGHAT and CDR2 FQNNGV. V gave up 1 base and J gave up 3 bases, with 13 bases separating them. The CDR3 here is CASSLVRRRYYEQYF. Written as DNA, the CDR3 is TGTGCCAGCAGCTTAGTTCGCCGGAGGTACTACGAGCAGTACTTC.

The chain combines TRBV9 with TRBJ2-7; D is uncertain. The CDR3 contains 13 residues. V was pared by 0 bases and J by 2 bases, with 6 bases between. Germline V gene lookup returns CDR1 SGDLS and CDR2 YYNGEE. This CDR3 is CASSVGETYEQYF. CDR3 bases: TGTGCCAGCAGCGTAGGAGAAACCTACGAGCAGTACTTC.

The rearrangement joins TRBV5-1 to TRBJ2-5; 8 nucleotides match TRBD2. With 4 bases clipped from V and 5 bases from J, the junction kept 10 bases outside the gene matches. The CDR3 is 15 residues long. Germline values: CDR1 SGHRS, CDR2 YFSETQ. As DNA, the CDR3 is TGCGCCAGCAGCCGAAGAGCGGGAGTGGGGGAGACCCAGTACTTC. Translating gives CASSRRAGVGETQYF.

This clone was detected once. The rearrangement links TRBV7-8 to TRBJ2-2; D is uncertain. The CDR3 totals 14 residues. CDR1 and CDR2 from the germline V gene are SGHVS and FQNEAQ. V gave up 0 bases and J gave up 1 base, with 3 bases separating them. The CDR3 reads CASSLALNTGELFF. CDR3 coding DNA: TGTGCCAGCAGCTTAGCTCTGAACACCGGGGAGCTGTTTTTT.

This clone has only a few counts. V and J are TRBV7-6 and TRBJ2-7, with D tentatively TRBD2 (7 bases). The CDR3 consists of 15 residues. Between the trimmed V and J ends, which lost 2 bases and 2 bases, there was a span of 13 bases. In germline, CDR1 is SGHVS, CDR2 FNYEAQ. In DNA form, the CDR3 reads TGTGCCAGCAGCTTATGGGGGGGCCCCACCTACGAGCAGTACTTC. Encoded protein: CASSLWGGPTYEQYF.

Comments on this clone: Within the sample, other DNA sequences also encode this same CDR3. The CDR3 sequence is CASSSTDTQYF. The CDR3 bases are TGTGCCAGCAGTTCTACAGATACGCAGTATTTT. The chain is built from TRBV28 and TRBJ2-3; D ambiguous. V was clipped by 4 bases and J by 3 bases, with 2 bases between them. This CDR3 contains 11 residues. Germline V gene lookup returns CDR1 MDHEN and CDR2 SYDVKM.

The rearrangement uses TRBV4-1 and TRBJ1-2; 7 nucleotides align to TRBD1. Germline values: CDR1 MGHRA, CDR2 YSYEKL. Trimming cost V 1 base and J 5 bases; bases outside gene matches: 10. The CDR3 length is 16 residues. The CDR3 DNA follows: TGCGCCAGCAGCCAAGGCCCGGGACAGAAGAAGTATGGCTACACCTTC. Its protein product is CASSQGPGQKKYGYTF.

V and J are TRBV7-6 and TRBJ2-3; 8 bases are a match to TRBD2. With V trimmed by 6 bases and J by 4 bases, 12 bases remained unmatched. Germline CDR1 and CDR2: SGHVS and FNYEAQ. The CDR3 length is 16 residues. The CDR3 here is CASSSGSGGFADTQYF. The CDR3 nucleotides read TGTGCCAGCAGTTCGGGGAGCGGGGGTTTCGCAGATACGCAGTATTTT.

The chain has TRBV10-3 and TRBJ1-2, with D tentatively TRBD1 (6 bases). V lost 0 bases and J 4 bases, leaving 18 bases between the germline ends. The CDR3 is 17 amino acids. Germline values: CDR1 ENHRY, CDR2 SYGVKD. CDR3 sequence: CAISESIVSVRGYGYTF. Here the CDR3 DNA reads TGTGCCATCAGTGAGTCGATTGTCTCGGTCAGGGGCTATGGCTACACCTTC.

This chain uses TRBV4-1 with TRBJ2-3; tentative D call: TRBD2 (6 bases). The V and J ends lost 3 bases and 1 base respectively, with 17 bases between them. Germline V lookup: CDR1 MGHRA, CDR2 YSYEKL. This CDR3 is built from 17 residues. The CDR3 protein is CASSQFGGRLGTDTQYF. The CDR3 DNA reads TGCGCCAGCAGCCAGTTCGGGGGAAGGTTGGGCACAGATACGCAGTATTTT.